This T cell receptor (beta chain) was identified in a study of cytomegalovirus exposure and HLA in healthy donors. This clone was seen a single time. Germline V gives CDR1 SGHTA, CDR2 FQGNSA. The ends were cut back, 5 bases at V and 8 bases at J, with 12 bases in the middle. The CDR3 is 12 amino acids. It was with 60 Vbeta and 13 Jbeta primers that the PCR ran. Assay: immunoSEQ multiplex PCR; the TCRdb copy retains only in-frame clones and omits some. The sample holds 150,000 to 200,000 clones, over 75% seen once. The sample comprised PBMCs. The sequence derives from a woman in her thirties in good health and CMV-seronegative. This chain uses TRBV7-2 with TRBJ1-1; D remains ambiguous. The CDR3 region has the DNA TGTGCCAGCAGCCCACTTTCTTGGGAAGCTTTCTTT. Amino acid sequence: CASSPLSWEAFF.